Sequencing of this T cell receptor (beta chain) was carried out in a study of blood T cell repertoires in COVID-19. Study-level information: The United States, Italy and Spain supplied acute and convalescent COVID-19 samples. In each case, the material was cDNA or gDNA derived from T cells, B-cell-depleted T cells, or PBMCs.

Original processing notes: The assay estimated nucleated cells by amplifying reference gene primers. Sequenced by immunoSEQ multiplex PCR; TCRdb stores in-frame clones only, minus some. V and J calls and clone size come straight from that table; D and trimming were deduced from the DNA. In the table there are about 190,000 clones, more than 60% of which are singletons. V gave up 3 bases and J gave up 1 base; unmatched junction bases: 2. The V gene's germline CDR1 is LGHDT and CDR2 YNNKEL (reference sequence). The CDR3 contains 15 residues. Sequencing used peripheral blood. The clonotype was recovered from a man between 50 and 59 years old who had recovered from COVID-19. The chain combines TRBV3-1 (or the pseudogene TRBV3-2) with TRBJ2-1; the match to TRBD2 covers 8 bases. The CDR3 spells CASSQSGSSYNEQFF. In DNA, the CDR3 is TGTGCCAGCAGCCAGAGCGGGAGTTCCTACAATGAGCAGTTCTTC.